Below are 15 T cell receptor beta chains sequenced from a single sample in a study of cytotoxic CD8 clonotypes in ibrutinib-treated CLL. Clones were sequenced by immunoSEQ multiplex PCR, and TCRdb holds only the in-frame ones, with some missing. The repertoire holds 15,000 or so clones, with almost 65% as singletons. The input for sequencing was PBMCs, taken before ibrutinib treatment. These receptors were collected from a human donor with chronic lymphocytic leukemia.

The chain combines TRBV7-6 with TRBJ2-3; 8 positions match TRBD1. CDR3 length equals 15 residues. Germline trimming cut 4 bases from V and 2 bases from J; bases unmatched to any gene: 5. Germline loops: CDR1 SGHVS, CDR2 FNYEAQ. CDR3 in amino acids: CASSSTGADTDTQYF. The CDR3 DNA is TGTGCCAGCAGCTCGACAGGGGCTGACACAGATACGCAGTATTTT. The full variable domain, with the rest looked up from reference TRBV7-6 and TRBJ2-3, is GAGVSQSPRYKVTKRGQDVALRCDPISGHVSLYWYRQALGQGPEFLTYFNYEAQQDKSGLPNDRFSAERPEGSISTLTIQRTEQRDSAMYRCASSSTGADTDTQYFGPGTRLTVL.

The J gene is TRBJ1-1, the V gene TRBV2; D possibly corresponds to TRBD1 (5 bases). From germline, CDR1 is SNHLY and CDR2 FYNNEI. V lost 9 bases to trimming and J lost 2 bases, with 10 bases between them. This CDR3 region has 12 residues. The CDR3 protein is CASGDGNTEAFF. CDR3 nucleotides: TGTGCCAGTGGGGACGGTAACACTGAAGCTTTCTTT.

In its sample, this clone is hyperexpanded. V and J are TRBV7-9 and TRBJ2-7; 9 bases map to TRBD2. The junction had 4 bases not matched to a gene; V was cut back by 7 bases and J by 0 bases. The CDR3 has 14 amino acids. Germline loops: CDR1 SEHNR, CDR2 FQNEAQ (reference sequence). CDR3 in DNA: TGTGCCAGCACCGAGCGGGGGGACTCCTACGAGCAGTACTTC. Its translation is CASTERGDSYEQYF.

The chain couples TRBV11-2 to TRBJ1-2; 8 bases agree with TRBD1. There are 15 residues in the CDR3. V trimming: 5 bases; J trimming: 5 bases; junction bases outside the gene matches: 10. Germline CDR1 and CDR2: SGHAT and FQNNGV. DNA for the CDR3: TGTGCCAGCAGCCTCCCTCCGACAGGGGAATATGGCTACACCTTC. Protein sequence: CASSLPPTGEYGYTF.

In this sample, this clone turned up a few times. This rearrangement joins TRBV15 to TRBJ2-1; no clear D gene. There are 16 residues in the CDR3. Trimming removed 0 bases from V and 2 bases from J, with 11 bases in between. The germline CDR1 and CDR2 sequences are LNHNV and YYDKDF (reference sequence). The CDR3 nucleotides read TGTGCCACCAGCAGAGATCCAGTAACTACCTACAATGAGCAGTTCTTC. Translating gives CATSRDPVTTYNEQFF.

This clone has a handful of counts. V is TRBV11-2 and J is TRBJ2-6; D gene unclear. CDR1 is SGHAT and CDR2 is FQNNGV in the germline V gene. CDR3 length equals 15 residues. Trimming left V 5 bases short and J 2 bases short, with 10 bases between. In DNA form, the CDR3 reads TGTGCCAGCAGCCCCAGGATTGCTGGGGCCAACGTCCTGACTTTC. It specifies CASSPRIAGANVLTF.

The rearrangement uses TRBV19 and TRBJ1-1, with D possibly being TRBD1 (5 bases). From germline, CDR1 is LNHDA and CDR2 SQIVND (reference sequence). CDR3 length: 15 residues. Trimming took off 4 bases at V and 0 bases at J, with 12 bases between the two ends. CDR3 region: CASSTSQGLNTEAFF. CDR3 bases: TGTGCCAGTAGTACCAGTCAGGGCTTGAACACTGAAGCTTTCTTT.

The chain carries TRBV29-1 and TRBJ2-6; a possible D gene is TRBD2 (6 bases). The CDR3 sequence is 15 residues long. Trimming removed 1 base from V and 1 base from J, with 8 bases in between. The germline CDR1 and CDR2 sequences are SQVTM and ANQGSEA. CDR3 sequence: CSVEGEVSGANVLTF. CDR3 nucleotides: TGCAGCGTTGAAGGGGAGGTATCTGGGGCCAACGTCCTGACTTTC.

This clone has a handful of counts. The V call is TRBV19, the J call TRBJ1-5; a weak D match, TRBD1 (5 bases). The CDR3 runs to 14 residues. V was cut by 6 bases and J by 4 bases, with 13 bases left in between. Germline loops: CDR1 LNHDA, CDR2 SQIVND (reference sequence). The CDR3 sequence is CASSPRQRNQPQHF. The CDR3, as DNA: TGTGCCAGTAGCCCTCGACAGAGAAATCAGCCCCAGCATTTT.

This clone was seen once. The chain links TRBV19 to TRBJ1-4, with D unclear. This CDR3 is built from 15 residues. Germline V gives CDR1 LNHDA, CDR2 SQIVND (reference sequence). The germline V and J ends were trimmed by 6 bases and 5 bases, with 16 bases remaining between them. The CDR3 here is CASRTRRDLNEKLFF. The CDR3, as DNA: TGTGCCAGTAGGACCCGCCGGGATTTGAATGAAAAACTGTTTTTT.

V is TRBV18 and J is TRBJ1-1, with D perhaps matching TRBD1 (5 bases). CDR3 length equals 17 residues. Germline V gene sequence: CDR1 KGHSH, CDR2 LQKENI. V lost 3 bases and J 0 bases, leaving 17 bases between the germline ends. CDR3 sequence reads: CASSPKGAGRLNTEAFF. The CDR3, as DNA: TGTGCCAGCTCACCTAAAGGGGCAGGCCGACTGAACACTGAAGCTTTCTTT.

The rearrangement joins TRBV4-1 to TRBJ2-3; perhaps TRBD2 as D (6 bases). There are 12 residues in the CDR3. The V end was cut by 5 bases, the J end by 4 bases, with 7 bases between. Germline CDR1 is MGHRA and CDR2 is YSYEKL. The CDR3 region is CASSAGPDTQYF. The CDR3 DNA reads TGCGCCAGCAGCGCGGGACCAGATACGCAGTATTTT.

This clone was counted a few times. The J gene is TRBJ2-7, the V gene TRBV11-1, with D perhaps being TRBD1 or TRBD2 (6 bases each). The germline gives CDR1 SGHAT, CDR2 FQDESV (reference sequence). This CDR3 has 16 amino acids. V lost 6 bases, J lost 1 base, and 19 bases lay in between. The CDR3 DNA reads TGTGCCAGCAGGCGGGGAACAGGGACATCGTCCTACGAGCAGTACTTC. It specifies CASRRGTGTSSYEQYF.

The V gene is TRBV5-6, the J gene TRBJ2-7, with 7 nucleotides matching TRBD1. Germline V CDR1 and CDR2: SGHDT, YYEEEE. Trimming cost V 4 bases and J 2 bases; bases outside gene matches: 3. The CDR3 runs 13 residues. This chain's CDR3 is CASSKTGTYEQYF. In DNA, the CDR3 is TGTGCCAGCAGCAAGACAGGGACCTACGAGCAGTACTTC.

This clone is classed as large. The chain combines TRBV7-9 with TRBJ1-2, with a weak D call TRBD1 (6 bases). Trimming left V 2 bases short and J 7 bases short, with 17 bases between. The CDR3 is 15 residues long. Germline loops: CDR1 SEHNR, CDR2 FQNEAQ (reference sequence). The CDR3 sequence: CASSLMGQQGRGYTF. The DNA of the CDR3 is TGTGCCAGCAGCTTAATGGGGCAACAGGGCCGTGGCTACACCTTC.